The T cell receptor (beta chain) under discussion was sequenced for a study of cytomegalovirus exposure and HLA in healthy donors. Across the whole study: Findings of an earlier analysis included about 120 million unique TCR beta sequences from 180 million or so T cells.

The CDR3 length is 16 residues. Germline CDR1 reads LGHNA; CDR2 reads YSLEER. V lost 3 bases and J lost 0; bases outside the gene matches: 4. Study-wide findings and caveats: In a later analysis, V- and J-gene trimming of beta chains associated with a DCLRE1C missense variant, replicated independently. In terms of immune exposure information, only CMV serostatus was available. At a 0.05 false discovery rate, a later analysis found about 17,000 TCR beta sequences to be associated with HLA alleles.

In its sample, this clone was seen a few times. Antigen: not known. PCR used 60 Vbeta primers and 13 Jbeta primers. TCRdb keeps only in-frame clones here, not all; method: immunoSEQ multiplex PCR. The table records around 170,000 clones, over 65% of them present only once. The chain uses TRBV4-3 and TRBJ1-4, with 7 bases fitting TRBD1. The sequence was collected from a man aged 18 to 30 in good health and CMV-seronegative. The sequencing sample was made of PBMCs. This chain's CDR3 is CASSQGQLATNEKLFF. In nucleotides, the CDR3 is TGCGCCAGCAGCCAGGGACAGCTTGCAACTAATGAAAAACTGTTTTTT.